This T cell receptor beta chain appears in the sequencing data of a study of T cell responses to AZD1222 COVID-19 vaccine. Study-level points and caveats: Vaccine-associated CD4 TCRs ranged over spike, dominating at 160-218 and 743-854.

CDR1 SGHRS and CDR2 YFSETQ come from the germline V gene. The V gene end was trimmed by 5 bases and the J gene end by 3 bases; junction bases not matched to a gene: 3. This CDR3 is 14 amino acids long. In this sample, this clone turned up a few times. What it binds is not known. TCRdb keeps only in-frame clones here, not all; method: immunoSEQ multiplex PCR. The table records 150,000 to 200,000 clones, roughly nine tenths of them present only once. This receptor was obtained from an adult who received the AZD1222 COVID-19 vaccine. The sample here was peripheral blood, taken 28 days after the second AZD1222 dose. This chain uses TRBV5-1 with TRBJ2-5; TRBD2 matches at 11 bases. The CDR3 spells CASSTTSGEETQYF. The CDR3 DNA follows: TGCGCCAGCAGTACGACTAGCGGGGAAGAGACCCAGTACTTC.